The sequence of this T cell receptor beta chain was determined in a study of CD8+CD57+ T cells in acquired aplastic anemia. Investigators profiled TCR beta VDJ and CDR3 from genomic DNA template. TCRdb re-derived calls from the reads in MiXCR, one entry per CDR3 protein. Of 150,000 to 200,000 distinct CDR3 sequences in the sample, 71% were seen once. Sequencing involved patients with CD8+CD57+ cell expansion previously shown by flow cytometry. Every patient was diagnosed with severe acquired aplastic anemia. Blood sampling was performed on the patients, and none of them had received therapy by then. Germline-derived CDR1 and CDR2 are SEHNR and FQNEAQ (reference sequence). The V segment lost 1 base and the J segment 1 base; nucleotides outside the gene matches: 3. CDR3 length: 17 amino acids.

Specimen: sorted CD4+, CD8+, or CD8+CD57+ T cells (not recorded which) from PBMCs. This receptor was obtained from a human donor with aplastic anemia. The genes are TRBV7-9 and TRBJ2-2, with 10 bases identical to TRBD1. The CDR3 here is CASSLGTGGMNTGELFF. CDR3 nucleotides: TGTGCCAGCAGCTTAGGGACAGGGGGGATGAACACCGGGGAGCTGTTTTTT.